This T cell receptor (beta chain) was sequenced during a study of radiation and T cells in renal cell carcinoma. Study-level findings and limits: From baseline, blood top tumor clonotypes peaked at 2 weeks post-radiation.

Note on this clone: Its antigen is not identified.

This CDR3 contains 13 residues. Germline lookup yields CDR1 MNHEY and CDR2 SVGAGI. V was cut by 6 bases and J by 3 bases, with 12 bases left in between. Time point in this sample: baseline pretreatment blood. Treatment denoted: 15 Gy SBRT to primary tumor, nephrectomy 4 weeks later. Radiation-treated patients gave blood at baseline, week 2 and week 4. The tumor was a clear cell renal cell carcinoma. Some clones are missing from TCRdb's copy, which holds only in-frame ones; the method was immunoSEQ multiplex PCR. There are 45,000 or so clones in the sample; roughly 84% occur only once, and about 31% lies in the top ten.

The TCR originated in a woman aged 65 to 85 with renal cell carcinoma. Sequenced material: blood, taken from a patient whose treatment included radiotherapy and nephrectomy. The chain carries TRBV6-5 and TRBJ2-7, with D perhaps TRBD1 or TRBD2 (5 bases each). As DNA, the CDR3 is TGTGCCAGCAGGGTGGGGGAAAACTACGAGCAGTACTTC. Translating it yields CASRVGENYEQYF.